The 28 T cell receptor beta chains in this list originate from one sample, sequenced in a study of cytomegalovirus exposure and HLA in healthy donors. Both 60 Vbeta primers and 13 Jbeta primers went into the PCR. The table came from immunoSEQ multiplex PCR; TCRdb's copy has only in-frame clones and leaves some out. Of 75,000 to 100,000 clones in the sample, around 77% were seen once. Sequencing used PBMCs. These receptors originate from a middle-aged man in good health and CMV-seronegative.

This clone has only a few counts. The chain is built from TRBV5-6 and TRBJ1-2; the match to TRBD1 covers 7 bases. With V trimmed by 5 bases and J by 6 bases, 16 bases remained unmatched. Germline V gene lookup returns CDR1 SGHDT and CDR2 YYEEEE. The CDR3 loop spans 16 amino acids. The CDR3, as DNA: TGTGCCAGCAGTCCTCAAACAGGGGCCTCGGGGGATGGCTACACCTTC. Amino acid sequence: CASSPQTGASGDGYTF.

The chain employs TRBV27 and TRBJ1-1; D not certain. This CDR3 is 14 amino acids long. The V and J ends lost 3 bases and 1 base respectively, with 9 bases between them. The germline CDR1 and CDR2 sequences are MNHEY and SMNVEV (reference sequence). This chain's CDR3 is CASSLAQRNTEAFF. CDR3 bases: TGTGCCAGCAGTTTGGCTCAGCGGAACACTGAAGCTTTCTTT.

The chain couples TRBV6-1 to TRBJ1-2, with unresolved D. CDR3 length equals 14 residues. Looked up from germline, CDR1 is MNHNS and CDR2 is SASEGT. The germline V and J ends were trimmed by 4 bases and 4 bases, with 13 bases remaining between them. The CDR3 coding sequence is TGTGCCAGCAGTGGATCGGTGGCAGGCTATGGCTACACCTTC. It encodes CASSGSVAGYGYTF.

V usage is TRBV9 and J usage is TRBJ2-1, with 9 bases lining up with TRBD2. This CDR3 spans 18 amino acids. Per germline, CDR1 SGDLS and CDR2 YYNGEE. V was pared by 0 bases and J by 4 bases, with 11 bases of the junction left unmatched. The CDR3 spells CASSVEAPLAGQYNEQFF. CDR3 DNA sequence: TGTGCCAGCAGCGTAGAGGCCCCCCTAGCGGGGCAGTACAATGAGCAGTTCTTC.

The J gene is TRBJ2-7, the V gene TRBV2; the D is unclear. V was pared by 3 bases and J by 2 bases, with 5 bases between. Germline-derived CDR1 and CDR2 are SNHLY and FYNNEI. This CDR3 is built from 12 residues. CDR3 sequence: CASSEAPYEQYF. Here the CDR3 DNA reads TGTGCCAGCAGTGAGGCCCCCTACGAGCAGTACTTC.

The chain employs TRBV27 and TRBJ2-2, with TRBD2 matching 12 bases. J was trimmed by 5 bases and V by 1 base; bases with no gene match: 8. Looked up from germline, CDR1 is MNHEY and CDR2 is SMNVEV (reference sequence). CDR3 length: 18 amino acids. CDR3 DNA sequence: TGTGCCAGCAGTTTATTCTCGACTAGCGGGGGAACAACCGGGGAGCTGTTTTTT. It is translated as CASSLFSTSGGTTGELFF.

About this clone itself: Other DNA variants within this sample encode the same CDR3. V and J are TRBV11-3 and TRBJ2-3; TRBD1 matches 9 bases. Looked up from germline, CDR1 is SGHNT and CDR2 is YENEEA. The CDR3 extends over 14 amino acids. J gave up 3 bases and V 5 bases, and 3 bases lay outside the gene matches. The CDR3 loop reads CASSLGTGTDTQYF. CDR3 coding DNA: TGTGCCAGCAGCCTCGGGACAGGGACAGATACGCAGTATTTT.

V usage is TRBV11-2 and J usage is TRBJ2-7; perhaps TRBD1 as D (5 bases). The V and J ends lost 1 base and 3 bases respectively, with 13 bases between them. There are 15 residues in the CDR3. Germline CDR1 is SGHAT and CDR2 is FQNNGV. Here the CDR3 reads CASSLAGFGGYEQYF. As DNA, the CDR3 is TGTGCCAGCAGCTTAGCAGGGTTTGGTGGCTACGAGCAGTACTTC.

The CDR3 region is CASSRGTGRNQPQHF. In DNA form, the CDR3 reads TGTGCCAGCAGCCGGGGGACAGGGAGGAATCAGCCCCAGCATTTT. The chain employs TRBV7-6 and TRBJ1-5, with TRBD1 matching over 9 bases. Unmatched junction bases numbered 6, after V lost 5 bases and J lost 4 bases. This CDR3 has 15 residues. Germline V lookup: CDR1 SGHVS, CDR2 FNYEAQ. Using reference TRBV7-6 and TRBJ1-5 for the parts outside the CDR3, the full variable domain is GAGVSQSPRYKVTKRGQDVALRCDPISGHVSLYWYRQALGQGPEFLTYFNYEAQQDKSGLPNDRFSAERPEGSISTLTIQRTEQRDSAMYRCASSRGTGRNQPQHFGDGTRLSIL.

The chain uses TRBV10-1 and TRBJ2-3; D gene uncertain. The germline CDR1 and CDR2 sequences are WNHNN and SYGVQD (reference sequence). V lost 3 bases and J 0 bases, leaving 7 bases between the germline ends. The CDR3 sequence is 14 residues long. CDR3 DNA: TGCGCCAGCAGTGATGAGAGTAGCACAGATACGCAGTATTTT. It specifies CASSDESSTDTQYF.

The gene calls are TRBV7-8 and TRBJ2-7; D remains ambiguous. CDR3 length: 13 residues. V was shortened by 0 bases and J by 7 bases, with 10 bases between the two germline ends. Germline V lookup: CDR1 SGHVS, CDR2 FQNEAQ. This CDR3 reads CASSLAISPEQYF. The DNA of the CDR3 is TGTGCCAGCAGCTTAGCGATCAGTCCGGAGCAGTACTTC. The full variable domain, rest sourced from reference TRBV7-8 and TRBJ2-7, is GAGVSQSPRYKVAKRGQDVALRCDPISGHVSLFWYQQALGQGPEFLTYFQNEAQLDKSGLPSDRFFAERPEGSVSTLKIQRTQQEDSAVYLCASSLAISPEQYFGPGTRLTVT.

The chain carries TRBV5-1 and TRBJ1-6; D may be TRBD1 (6 bases). This CDR3 comprises 14 residues. Trimming took off 0 bases at V and 10 bases at J, with 11 bases between the two ends. Germline lookup yields CDR1 SGHRS and CDR2 YFSETQ. This CDR3 reads CASSLDRAGSPLHF. The CDR3 DNA follows: TGCGCCAGCAGCTTGGACAGGGCAGGGTCACCCCTCCACTTT.

This rearrangement joins TRBV28 to TRBJ2-7; 7 nucleotides line up with TRBD1. The CDR3 is 12 residues long. Looked up from germline, CDR1 is MDHEN and CDR2 is SYDVKM. V dropped 6 bases and J dropped 6; count of bases not matched to a gene: 5. The CDR3 DNA is TGTGCCAGCAGCCCGACAGGGCGCGAGCAGTACTTC. It codes for CASSPTGREQYF.

The rearrangement uses TRBV19 and TRBJ1-5; 10 bases map to TRBD1. Germline assignment: CDR1 LNHDA and CDR2 SQIVND (reference sequence). The CDR3 runs to 15 residues. J lost 8 bases, V lost 3 bases, and 7 bases had no gene match. As DNA, the CDR3 is TGTGCCAGTAGTATTTGGGACAGGGGACTGAAGCCCCAGCATTTT. Amino acids: CASSIWDRGLKPQHF.

The chain uses TRBV11-2 and TRBJ2-7; TRBD2 agrees at 9 bases. The CDR3 is 18 residues long. Germline trimming cut 5 bases from V and 0 bases from J; bases unmatched to any gene: 14. Germline V gene sequence: CDR1 SGHAT, CDR2 FQNNGV. CDR3 bases: TGTGCCAGCAGCACCTCTGACGCTAGCGGGATCTTCTCCTACGAGCAGTACTTC. This sequence encodes CASSTSDASGIFSYEQYF.

The chain carries TRBV5-8 and TRBJ2-1, with TRBD2 matching 10 bases. V lost 3 bases, J lost 12 bases, and 9 bases stayed unmatched. Germline assignment: CDR1 SGHTS and CDR2 YDEGEE. The CDR3 contains 14 residues. The CDR3 is CASSYSGGPVVQFF. The CDR3 nucleotides are TGTGCCAGCAGCTATAGCGGGGGGCCCGTTGTGCAGTTCTTC.

The CDR3 DNA follows: TGTGCCAGCAGGTGGGAGGGCGGCTCCTACAATGAGCAGTTCTTC. As protein: CASRWEGGSYNEQFF. The chain joins TRBV6-7 to TRBJ2-1; 7 bases map to TRBD2. TRBV6-7 is sorted into the ORF group, with uncertain function. The CDR3 covers 15 residues. V lost 6 bases to trimming and J lost 0 bases; unmatched junction nucleotides: 5.

This chain joins TRBV6-6 and TRBJ2-7, with D tentatively TRBD2 (6 bases). Looked up from germline, CDR1 is MNHNY and CDR2 is SVGAGI (reference sequence). This CDR3 has 13 amino acids. Trimming cost V 7 bases and J 7 bases, with 17 bases left between them. CDR3 protein: CASNGGPTGEQYF. The CDR3 DNA reads TGTGCCAGCAACGGAGGGCCAACCGGAGAGCAGTACTTC.

This clone was recorded only once. This sequence joins TRBV30 and TRBJ2-7, with D perhaps TRBD1 (6 bases). Deletions cut 4 bases from V and 4 bases from J, with 8 bases between. Germline-derived CDR1 and CDR2 are GTSNPN and SVGIG (reference sequence). The CDR3 loop spans 11 amino acids. The CDR3 DNA reads as TGTGCCTGGACAGGGGTTTACGAGCAGTACTTC. Translation: CAWTGVYEQYF.

The genes are TRBV7-2 and TRBJ1-5; D gene uncertain. The V and J ends lost 1 base and 11 bases respectively, with 15 bases between them. Germline lookup yields CDR1 SGHTA and CDR2 FQGNSA. This CDR3 comprises 14 residues. Here the CDR3 DNA reads TGTGCCAGCAGCTTAGATCGCCCGGGAACGACCCAGCATTTT. As protein: CASSLDRPGTTQHF. The variable domain in full, completed from reference TRBV7-2 and TRBJ1-5, reads GAGVSQSPSNKVTEKGKDVELRCDPISGHTALYWYRQSLGQGLEFLIYFQGNSAPDKSGLPSDRFSAERTGGSVSTLTIQRTQQEDSAVYLCASSLDRPGTTQHFGDGTRLSIL.

The chain recombines TRBV5-4 with TRBJ2-2; 7 bases are shared with TRBD1. The germline V gene encodes CDR1 SGHNT and CDR2 YYREEE (reference sequence). This CDR3 has 14 amino acids. Unmatched junction bases numbered 4, after V lost 3 bases and J lost 5 bases. In nucleotides, the CDR3 is TGTGCCAGCAGCTCCGGGACAGCGACCGGGGAGCTGTTTTTT. Translating gives CASSSGTATGELFF.

The gene calls are TRBV28 and TRBJ1-1; D is ambiguous. Trimming stripped 1 base from V and 0 bases from J, with 3 bases between. CDR1 is MDHEN and CDR2 is SYDVKM in the germline V gene. The CDR3 runs to 13 residues. CDR3 bases: TGTGCCAGCAGTTTATACATGAACACTGAAGCTTTCTTT. Its translation: CASSLYMNTEAFF.

This clone was seen more than once but under ten times. Distinct nucleotide sequences in the sample also encode this CDR3. This chain joins TRBV5-1 and TRBJ2-3; weak D call: TRBD2 (6 bases). The V end lost 0 bases, the J end lost 0 bases, and 8 bases lay between the germline ends. The V gene's germline CDR1 is SGHRS and CDR2 YFSETQ. The CDR3 consists of 15 residues. The CDR3 reads CASSLGGASTDTQYF. CDR3 sequence (DNA): TGCGCCAGCAGCTTGGGCGGGGCTAGCACAGATACGCAGTATTTT. Using reference TRBV5-1 and TRBJ2-3 for the parts outside the CDR3, the full variable domain is KAGVTQTPRYLIKTRGQQVTLSCSPISGHRSVSWYQQTPGQGLQFLFEYFSETQRNKGNFPGRFSGRQFSNSRSEMNVSTLELGDSALYLCASSLGGASTDTQYFGPGTRLTVL.

The chain has TRBV5-1 and TRBJ1-2, with 8 bases that match TRBD1. The V segment lost 4 bases and the J segment 5 bases; nucleotides outside the gene matches: 7. Germline lookup yields CDR1 SGHRS and CDR2 YFSETQ. The CDR3 spans 14 residues. The CDR3 nucleotides are TGCGCCAGCAGCCCCGCCGGGACAGGTTATGGCTACACCTTC. Its translation is CASSPAGTGYGYTF.

The gene calls are TRBV28 and TRBJ1-5; 7 bases map to TRBD1. V trimming: 5 bases; J trimming: 1 base; junction bases outside the gene matches: 2. The V gene's germline CDR1 is MDHEN and CDR2 SYDVKM. The CDR3 totals 14 residues. In DNA, the CDR3 is TGTGCCAGCAGTGTACAGGGGAGCAATCAGCCCCAGCATTTT. Residues: CASSVQGSNQPQHF.

The chain has TRBV11-1 and TRBJ2-7; 9 bases align to TRBD1. The ends lost 3 bases at V and 6 bases at J; junction bases unmatched: 3. CDR1 is SGHAT, CDR2 FQDESV, per germline (reference sequence). The CDR3 consists of 13 residues. The DNA of the CDR3 is TGTGCCAGCAGCTTCACAGGGGGCGGCGAGCAGTACTTC. Its translation: CASSFTGGGEQYF.

The gene calls are TRBV5-1 and TRBJ2-7, with 9 bases identical to TRBD1. Per the germline V gene, CDR1 is SGHRS and CDR2 is YFSETQ. This CDR3 comprises 15 residues. Unmatched junction bases numbered 8, after V lost 4 bases and J lost 3 bases. In DNA form, the CDR3 reads TGCGCCAGCAGCGACCCCTGGGGACAGGGCTACGAGCAGTACTTC. It yields the protein CASSDPWGQGYEQYF.

The gene calls are TRBV23-1 and TRBJ2-7; D may be TRBD1 (6 bases). TRBV23-1 carries the ORF label, with uncertain function. V lost 4 bases and J 2 bases, leaving 18 bases between the germline ends. The CDR3 runs to 16 residues. CDR3 nucleotide sequence: TGCGCCAGCAGTCCCCGCAGGACAGAGAAGACCTACGAGCAGTACTTC. Translated: CASSPRRTEKTYEQYF.